The 18 T cell receptor beta chains below all came from one sample that was sequenced in a study of early T cells in non-severe SARS-CoV-2 infection. TCRdb reanalysed the 5' RACE reads using MiXCR and keeps one entry per CDR3 protein. The sample has some 80,000 distinct CDR3 sequences, around 15% seen once; the top ten hold around 1.5%. The specimen was whole blood. The receptors come from an adult who was a healthcare worker with PCR-confirmed SARS-CoV-2 infection or an uninfected control (not recorded which).

This clonotype has only a few counts. The gene calls are TRBV12-3 or TRBV12-4 and TRBJ2-5, with 7 bases aligning to TRBD1. V lost 7 bases, J lost 5 bases, and 7 bases stayed unmatched. The CDR3 has 13 residues. The CDR3 reads CASNEQGRETQYF. As DNA, the CDR3 is TGTGCCAGCAACGAACAGGGGCGGGAGACCCAGTACTTC.

This clonotype has ten or more counts. This CDR3 is CAISASGGARSYNEQFF. The CDR3 DNA is TGTGCCATCAGTGCTAGCGGGGGGGCACGCTCCTACAATGAGCAGTTCTTC. The chain combines TRBV10-3 with TRBJ2-1, with 12 bases identical to TRBD2. Germline V gene data show CDR1 as ENHRY and CDR2 as SYGVKD. Trimming removed 4 bases from V and 0 bases from J; junction bases left unmatched: 4. The CDR3 runs 17 residues.

This clonotype occurred many times. J is TRBJ1-1 and V is TRBV7-9, with D unresolved. CDR1 SEHNR and CDR2 FQNEAQ come from the germline V gene (reference sequence). Trimming pared 1 base from V and 0 bases from J, leaving 9 bases between. There are 15 residues in the CDR3. CDR3 nucleotides: TGTGCCAGCAGCTTAGGGCGGAGCGTGAACACTGAAGCTTTCTTT. Translation: CASSLGRSVNTEAFF. The whole variable domain, filled in from reference TRBV7-9 and TRBJ1-1, reads DTGVSQNPRHKITKRGQNVTFRCDPISEHNRLYWYRQTLGQGPEFLTYFQNEAQLEKSRLLSDRFSAERPKGSFSTLEIQRTEQGDSAMYLCASSLGRSVNTEAFFGQGTRLTVV.

In its sample, this clonotype was seen once. For the CDR3, the DNA is TGCAGCGTTGTGGCAGGGGGCGGTGGTGGCCAGTACTTC. It is translated as CSVVAGGGGGQYF. The genes are TRBV29-1 and TRBJ2-5, with TRBD1 matching over 8 bases. The V and J ends lost 4 bases and 10 bases, in that order; junction bases with no gene match: 11. There are 13 residues in the CDR3. Germline assignment: CDR1 SQVTM and CDR2 ANQGSEA.

This sequence joins TRBV2 and TRBJ1-3; D is possibly TRBD1 (5 bases). With 3 bases removed from V and 5 bases from J, the gap between germline ends came to 11 bases. The CDR3 is 14 amino acids. Germline V gives CDR1 SNHLY, CDR2 FYNNEI. Written as DNA, the CDR3 is TGTGCCAGCAGTGAGTCAGAGGGGAGAAACACCATATATTTT. Translation gives CASSESEGRNTIYF.

J is TRBJ2-1 and V is TRBV24-1, with D possibly being TRBD1 (5 bases). The germline V gene encodes CDR1 KGHDR and CDR2 SFDVKD. The CDR3 spans 15 residues. V was cut by 2 bases and J by 12 bases, with 19 bases left in between. The CDR3 DNA sequence: TGTGCCACCAGTGATTCCGCAGGGTCGGTGTTGGGGCAGTTCTTC. As protein: CATSDSAGSVLGQFF.

This clonotype has only a few counts. At one end, the junction sequence differs from germline, possibly due to a read error. The chain has TRBV15 and TRBJ2-5, with D unclear. Germline CDR1 and CDR2: LNHNV and YYDKDF (reference sequence). The CDR3 runs 15 residues. CDR3 sequence reads: CATSRDVANQETQYF. CDR3 nucleotide sequence: TGTGCCACCAGCAGAGATGTGGCCAACCAGGAGACCCAGTACTTC. The full variable domain, in which reference TRBV15 and TRBJ2-5 provide the parts outside the CDR3, is DAMVIQNPRYQVTQFGKPVTLSCSQTLNHNVMYWYQQKSSQAPKLLFHYYDKDFNNEADTPDNFQSRRPNTSFCFLDIRSPGLGDTAMYLCATSRDVANQETQYFGPGTRLLVL.

This clonotype was observed at least ten times. The rearrangement uses TRBV30 and TRBJ1-1; 11 nucleotides agree with TRBD1. This CDR3 is built from 14 residues. CDR1 is GTSNPN, CDR2 SVGIG, per germline (reference sequence). With 1 base clipped from V and 5 bases from J, the junction kept 3 bases outside the gene matches. The CDR3, as DNA: TGTGCCTGGAGTGGGACAGGGGGCTGGACTGAAGCTTTCTTT. It specifies CAWSGTGGWTEAFF.

The chain couples TRBV6-6 to TRBJ2-7; the D is unclear. Germline CDR1 is MNHNY and CDR2 is SVGAGI (reference sequence). Trimming left V 7 bases short and J 3 bases short, with 10 bases between. There are 12 residues in the CDR3. CDR3 sequence (DNA): TGTGCCAGCATGTCGAGCCGCTACGAGCAGTACTTC. Translation gives CASMSSRYEQYF.

This clonotype has at least ten counts. The chain links TRBV7-9 to TRBJ2-7, with D perhaps matching TRBD2 (6 bases). The CDR3 spans 16 residues. V shed 0 bases and J shed 6 bases, with 18 bases lying between them. The germline gives CDR1 SEHNR, CDR2 FQNEAQ (reference sequence). The CDR3 sequence: CASSLASGTLLGEQYF. The DNA of the CDR3 is TGTGCCAGCAGCTTAGCCTCCGGGACTCTCTTAGGCGAGCAGTACTTC.

This clonotype was seen a handful of times. J is TRBJ1-2 and V is TRBV20-1; D unclear. The CDR3 is 12 amino acids. Germline-derived CDR1 and CDR2 are DFQATT and SNEGSKA (reference sequence). Trimming took 3 bases from V and 4 from J, leaving 9 bases between them. The CDR3 here is CSASPQTYGYTF. DNA for the CDR3: TGCAGTGCTAGTCCTCAGACCTATGGCTACACCTTC.

In its sample, this clonotype was seen many times. The chain couples TRBV4-2 to TRBJ2-2; 7 bases fit TRBD1. Trimming took 2 bases from V and 7 from J; bases not matched to a gene: 4. The germline gives CDR1 LGHNA, CDR2 YNFKEQ. The CDR3 is 14 residues long. The CDR3 is CASSQLTGVGELFF. In DNA form, the CDR3 reads TGTGCCAGCAGCCAACTTACAGGGGTCGGGGAGCTGTTTTTT.

This clonotype has a handful of counts. The rearrangement links TRBV6-5 to TRBJ1-2, with 12 bases aligning to TRBD1. The junction had 15 bases not matched to a gene; V was cut back by 8 bases and J by 8 bases. The CDR3 contains 16 residues. Germline V CDR1 and CDR2: MNHEY, SVGAGI. This chain's CDR3 is CASLVRPGQGAGGYTF. The DNA for the CDR3 is TGTGCCAGCCTCGTACGCCCGGGACAGGGGGCCGGGGGCTACACCTTC.

This chain joins TRBV29-1 and TRBJ1-1, with TRBD1 matching 9 bases. The CDR3 is made up of 13 amino acids. Germline V gene lookup returns CDR1 SQVTM and CDR2 ANQGSEA. With V trimmed by 6 bases and J by 1 base, 3 bases remained unmatched. CDR3 coding DNA: TGCAGCGTCTACAGGGGGCCGAACACTGAAGCTTTCTTT. As protein: CSVYRGPNTEAFF. The variable domain in full, completed from reference TRBV29-1 and TRBJ1-1, reads SAVISQKPSRDICQRGTSLTIQCQVDSQVTMMFWYRQQPGQSLTLIATANQGSEATYESGFVIDKFPISRPNLTFSTLTVSNMSPEDSSIYLCSVYRGPNTEAFFGQGTRLTVV.

The table lists this clonotype with many counts. The rearrangement links TRBV7-9 to TRBJ1-2; 9 bases are shared with TRBD1. This CDR3 is 14 amino acids long. Germline V lookup: CDR1 SEHNR, CDR2 FQNEAQ (reference sequence). V shed 5 bases, J shed 4 bases, and the junction held 5 bases outside the gene matches. CDR3 protein: CASSGTGNFYGYTF. Here the CDR3 DNA reads TGTGCCAGCAGCGGGACAGGGAACTTCTATGGCTACACCTTC.

This clonotype was counted between two and nine times. The chain has TRBV3-1 and TRBJ2-5; 9 nucleotides align to TRBD2. V lost 0 bases and J lost 5; bases outside the gene matches: 10. The CDR3 extends over 17 amino acids. Germline loops: CDR1 LGHDT, CDR2 YNNKEL (reference sequence). As DNA, the CDR3 is TGTGCCAGCAGCCAAGATGCGAGCGGGGGGCGGTCTGAGACCCAGTACTTC. This sequence encodes CASSQDASGGRSETQYF.

V and J are TRBV3-1 and TRBJ2-4; 9 bases align to TRBD2. V trimming: 1 base; J trimming: 4 bases; junction bases outside the gene matches: 8. Germline CDR1 LGHDT, CDR2 YNNKEL (reference sequence). The CDR3 contains 17 residues. CDR3 sequence reads: CASSQGLRGGAKNIQYF. The CDR3 nucleotides read TGTGCCAGCAGCCAAGGCCTGCGGGGGGGCGCAAAAAACATTCAGTACTTC.

The CDR3 protein is CASSLSGGSPTDTQYF. CDR3 nucleotide sequence: TGTGCCAGCAGCTTATCAGGGGGATCTCCCACAGATACGCAGTATTTT. V is TRBV13 and J is TRBJ2-3, with 7 positions matching TRBD1. J gave up 2 bases and V 2 bases, and 7 bases lay outside the gene matches. The CDR3 has 16 residues. Germline V gene sequence: CDR1 PRHDT, CDR2 FYEKMQ (reference sequence).